This TCR beta chain was observed in a study of blood T cell repertoires in COVID-19. Study context: Italy, Spain and the United States were the sources of the convalescent and acute COVID-19 samples.

The method was immunoSEQ multiplex PCR; TCRdb's version includes in-frame clones alone and lacks a portion of them. The table shows about 70,000 clones, with around 80% occurring only once. The CDR3 covers 18 residues. V lost 1 base, J lost 0 bases, and 9 bases stayed unmatched. Germline V gives CDR1 SGHVS, CDR2 FQNEAQ. Input material: peripheral blood. The V call is TRBV7-8, the J call TRBJ1-1; 9 nucleotides align to TRBD1. The TCR originated in a woman at least 80 years old with acute or convalescent COVID-19. CDR3 nucleotides: TGTGCCAGCAGCTTAGTTACAGGGGGCGCGCAACTGAACACTGAAGCTTTCTTT. It encodes CASSLVTGGAQLNTEAFF.